This T cell receptor (beta chain) was identified during a study of blood T cell repertoires in COVID-19. Study-wide background: From T cells, B-cell-depleted T cells, or PBMCs came the material, which was cDNA or gDNA.

Germline CDR1 is LNHDA and CDR2 is SQIVND (reference sequence). There are 14 residues in the CDR3. V gave up 4 bases and J gave up 1 base, with 10 bases separating them. Profiling relied on immunoSEQ multiplex PCR, and the TCRdb table lists in-frame clones only, not all of them. The sample lists about 160,000 clones, approximately 82% occurring once. What was sequenced was peripheral blood. The V call is TRBV19, the J call TRBJ1-1; D might be TRBD1 (6 bases). The clonotype comes from a woman aged 40-49 years with COVID-19, enrolled during active disease. The CDR3 loop is CASSTGQTNTEAFF. The DNA for the CDR3 is TGTGCCAGTAGTACTGGACAGACGAACACTGAAGCTTTCTTT.